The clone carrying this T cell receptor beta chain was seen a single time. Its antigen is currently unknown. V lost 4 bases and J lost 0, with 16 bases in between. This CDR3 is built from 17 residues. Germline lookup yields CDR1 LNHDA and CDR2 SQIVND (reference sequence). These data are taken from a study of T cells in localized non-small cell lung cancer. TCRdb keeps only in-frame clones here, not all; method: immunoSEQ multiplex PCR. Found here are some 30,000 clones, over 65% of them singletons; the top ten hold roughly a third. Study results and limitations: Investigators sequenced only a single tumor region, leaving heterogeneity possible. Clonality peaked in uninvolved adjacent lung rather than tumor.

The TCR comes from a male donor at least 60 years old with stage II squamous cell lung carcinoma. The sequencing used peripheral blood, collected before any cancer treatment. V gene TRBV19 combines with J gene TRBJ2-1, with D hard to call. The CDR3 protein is CASSTPRVGFSYNEQFF. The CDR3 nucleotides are TGTGCCAGTAGTACCCCCCGGGTGGGGTTCTCCTACAATGAGCAGTTCTTC.